A selection of T cell receptor beta chains follows, all from one sample in a study of blood T cell repertoires in COVID-19. Data came from immunoSEQ multiplex PCR; TCRdb stores just in-frame clones and leaves some out. The sample records some 250,000 clones, 65% to 85% being singletons. The specimen was peripheral blood. These receptors all come from a man between 40 and 49 years old with acute or convalescent COVID-19. CDR3s include the opening cysteine and the closing phenylalanine or tryptophan. Expanded clones get a size class; other rows say once, few or many, or leave the size out.

>TRBV30|NA|TRBJ1-3
CAWSAGGTGNTIYF
>TRBV19|NA|TRBJ2-1
CASRPWTSGPNEQFF
>TRBV2|NA|TRBJ2-7
CASTRQIDAYEQYF
>TRBV5-1|NA|TRBJ2-3
CASASGLGTDTQYF
>TRBV18|NA|TRBJ2-2
CASSPLSLAGGTNTGELFF
>TRBV19|NA|TRBJ2-1
CASSTGWDEQFF
>TRBV10-3|NA|TRBJ1-1
CATRRRQDTRGTEAFF
>TRBV29-1|few|TRBJ1-1
CSVEDMDREAFF
>TRBV27|NA|TRBJ2-1
CASSLLAGAYNEQFF
>TRBV30|NA|TRBJ1-1
CAWSGREAEAFF
>TRBV14|NA|TRBJ2-7
CASSQWDTSTREQYF
>TRBV5-6|NA|TRBJ2-1
CASSLVPREEQFF
>TRBV6-5|NA|TRBJ1-1
CASSYVARGGTEAFF
>TRBV6-6|NA|TRBJ2-7
CASSYGQGVYEQYF
>TRBV4-2|NA|TRBJ2-2
CASSQGDLGSGELFF
>TRBV7-2|NA|TRBJ2-6
CASVGQSYSGANVLTF
>TRBV7-9|NA|TRBJ2-7
CASSARTGQGAYEQYF
>TRBV7-3|NA|TRBJ2-1
CASSPYGLAGGNEQFF
>TRBV18|NA|TRBJ2-7
CASSPPQAPTRQYF
>TRBV25-1|NA|TRBJ2-3
CASSRQGTDTQYF
>TRBV3-1/TRBV3-2|NA|TRBJ1-1
CASSQTGGANTEAFF
>TRBV13|NA|TRBJ2-1
CASSPRRLVNEQFF
>TRBV19|NA|TRBJ1-5
CASSNRGTYSNQPQHF
>TRBV3-1/TRBV3-2|NA|TRBJ1-6
CASSLTGYSYNSPLHF
>TRBV19|NA|TRBJ2-2
CASSIREGPGGELFF
>TRBV7-2|NA|TRBJ2-5
CASSSVGQGRETQYF
>TRBV7-8|NA|TRBJ1-2
CASSPLGGSHSYTF
>TRBV11-2|NA|TRBJ1-2
CASSLGLYGYTF
>TRBV2|NA|TRBJ2-6
CASSGTTGANVLTF
>TRBV4-2|NA|TRBJ1-2
CASSQPRGQLRDGYTF
>TRBV12-5|NA|TRBJ1-2
CASGLVGTGQGYTF
>TRBV7-9|NA|TRBJ1-6
CASSPDLVDSPLHF
>TRBV9|few|TRBJ1-5
CASSAGDSRSNQPQHF
>TRBV7-9|NA|TRBJ2-1
CASSSSGSWEQFF
>TRBV5-4|NA|TRBJ2-5
CASSLSGQPLYF
>TRBV6-5|NA|TRBJ1-1
CASKDAGEGTEAFF
>TRBV5-1|NA|TRBJ2-3
CASSFLGGTDTQYF
>TRBV19|NA|TRBJ2-1
CASSMGLATNNEQFF
>TRBV5-1|once|TRBJ2-2
CASSFWGQGTGELFF